The 17 T cell receptor beta chains given below trace back to one sample, sequenced in a study of T cells in Graves' hyperthyroidism and ophthalmopathy. RNA transcripts were the template for amplifying TCR beta CDR3 regions. The TCR CDR3 first-round RT-PCR relied on the HTBI primer set. TCRdb passed the multiplex PCR reads through MiXCR, listing each CDR3 protein once. This table has about 540,000 distinct CDR3 sequences, 46% appearing once. The sample consisted of peripheral blood or thyroid tissue (not recorded which). These receptors originate from a woman under 30 with Graves' hyperthyroidism.

In this sample, this clonotype turned up many times. The V gene is TRBV24-1, the J gene TRBJ1-1, with D maybe TRBD1 (6 bases). Germline CDR1 and CDR2: KGHDR and SFDVKD. V was cut by 10 bases and J by 1 base, with 15 bases left in between. CDR3 length: 14 residues. The DNA for the CDR3 is TGTGCCACTACTGAGGGGGGCTCGAACACTGAAGCTTTCTTT. It encodes CATTEGGSNTEAFF.

CDR3 residues: CAISVQGSSNQPQHF. The CDR3 DNA follows: TGTGCCATCAGTGTACAGGGGAGTAGCAATCAGCCCCAGCATTTT. The chain has TRBV10-3 and TRBJ1-5; 7 nucleotides agree with TRBD1. V shed 4 bases, J shed 0 bases, and the junction held 3 bases outside the gene matches. CDR1 is ENHRY and CDR2 is SYGVKD in the germline V gene. The CDR3 has 15 residues.

The genes are TRBV20-1 and TRBJ1-1; D gene unclear. With 2 bases removed from V and 7 bases from J, the gap between germline ends came to 11 bases. CDR3 size: 12 residues. Germline loops: CDR1 DFQATT, CDR2 SNEGSKA (reference sequence). The CDR3 region is CSARPIQFEAFF. The CDR3 coding sequence is TGCAGTGCTAGACCCATACAGTTTGAAGCTTTCTTT.

Note on this clonotype: This sequence may be a read error, since a much larger clone differs from it by one base. The V call is TRBV6-1, the J call TRBJ2-7; 9 bases fit TRBD2. The V gene end was trimmed by 6 bases and the J gene end by 6 bases; junction bases not matched to a gene: 12. CDR1 MNHNS and CDR2 SASEGT come from the germline V gene. The CDR3 length is 15 residues. The CDR3, as DNA: TGTGCCAGCAGCCCCGGACTAGCGAGAGCTTCCGAGCAGTACTTC. Translating it yields CASSPGLARASEQYF.

This chain links TRBV20-1 with TRBJ1-5; 7 bases map to TRBD1. The CDR3 spans 16 residues. The J segment lost 7 bases and the V segment lost 4 bases, leaving 16 bases of the junction unmatched. Germline V CDR1 and CDR2: DFQATT, SNEGSKA (reference sequence). This chain's CDR3 is CSAKGASGRGDQPQHF. DNA for the CDR3: TGCAGTGCTAAGGGGGCGTCGGGCAGGGGAGACCAGCCCCAGCATTTT.

The chain employs TRBV5-1 and TRBJ2-7; D may be TRBD2 (5 bases). The germline CDR1 and CDR2 sequences are SGHRS and YFSETQ. Trimming took off 2 bases at V and 0 bases at J, with 9 bases between the two ends. The CDR3 sequence is 14 residues long. The CDR3 nucleotides read TGCGCCAGCAGCTTCGATAGCGCCTCCTACGAGCAGTACTTC. Its protein product is CASSFDSASYEQYF.

This clonotype appeared many times. V gene TRBV20-1 combines with J gene TRBJ1-2, with D uncertain. CDR1 is DFQATT, CDR2 SNEGSKA, per germline (reference sequence). The length of the CDR3 is 14 residues. V was pared by 3 bases and J by 8 bases, with 19 bases between. The DNA of the CDR3 is TGCAGTGCTAGTTACCGACCGGACGTCTGGGGCTACACCTTC. This codes for CSASYRPDVWGYTF.

This clonotype has at least ten counts. The genes are TRBV12-3 or TRBV12-4 and TRBJ1-2; possibly TRBD1 for D (5 bases). The CDR3 runs to 14 residues. Trimming left V 5 bases short and J 8 bases short, with 18 bases between. CDR3 DNA sequence: TGTGCCAGCAGTGTCCTCAGGGTGCCGGGGGGCTACACCTTC. This translates into CASSVLRVPGGYTF.

This clonotype was detected once. The CDR3: CAISELGQGGNGYTF. DNA of the CDR3: TGTGCCATCAGTGAGCTGGGACAGGGAGGAAATGGCTACACCTTC. The chain couples TRBV10-3 to TRBJ1-2; TRBD1 matches 9 bases. The CDR3 contains 15 residues. The V and J ends lost 2 bases and 6 bases, in that order; junction bases with no gene match: 7. Germline V gene sequence: CDR1 ENHRY, CDR2 SYGVKD.

A remark on this clonotype: A much larger clone sits a single nucleotide away, making a read error possible. The V and J genes are TRBV4-3 and TRBJ2-7; 10 nucleotides line up with TRBD1. Germline CDR1 and CDR2: LGHNA and YSLEER. CDR3 length equals 15 residues. CDR3 coding DNA: TGCGCCGGCAGCCTCTCCGGGACAGGGGTTTACGAGCAGTACTTC. Translated: CAGSLSGTGVYEQYF.

As concerns this clonotype: Likely a read error: the CDR3 ends without its conserved phenylalanine or tryptophan. The chain joins TRBV10-3 to TRBJ1-1; no definite D call. The germline V gene has CDR1 ENHRY and CDR2 SYGVKD. CDR3 size: 14 residues. The germline V and J ends were trimmed by 3 bases and 5 bases, with 13 bases remaining between them. The CDR3 nucleotides read TGTGCCATCAGTGATGTATCCGGCGGGACTGAAGCTTTCCTT. Translating gives CAISDVSGGTEAFL.

This clonotype showed up just a few times. Likely a read error: the CDR3 ends without its conserved phenylalanine or tryptophan. The DNA is left out, because the CDR3 cannot be placed on it with certainty; the CDR3 is given as TCRdb lists it. The V call is TRBV29-1, the J call TRBJ1-3; TRBD1 is the table's D call and was not checked against the DNA. From germline, CDR1 is SQVTM and CDR2 ANQGSEA. The CDR3 spans 10 residues, counting both ends. The CDR3 loop is CSVEGTTDLA.

Details on this clonotype: A much bigger clone sits one base away, suggesting this may be a read error. The rearrangement links TRBV2 to TRBJ2-6, with D tentatively TRBD1 (5 bases). The length of the CDR3 is 16 residues. Germline loops: CDR1 SNHLY, CDR2 FYNNEI. The CDR3 protein is CASSPSLGSGANVPTF. The CDR3 DNA reads as TGTGCCAGCAGCCCCAGTCTGGGCTCTGGGGCCAACGTCCCGACTTTC.

This chain uses TRBV5-1 with TRBJ2-7; D tentatively reads TRBD1 or TRBD2 (7 bases each). The CDR3 contains 12 residues. V lost 4 bases and J lost 10, with 15 bases in between. Germline V gives CDR1 SGHRS, CDR2 YFSETQ. Written as DNA, the CDR3 is TGCGCCAGCAGCCAGGGAGGGGGCCCCCAGTACTTC. The encoded protein is CASSQGGGPQYF. Complete variable domain (other parts from reference TRBV5-1 and TRBJ2-7): KAGVTQTPRYLIKTRGQQVTLSCSPISGHRSVSWYQQTPGQGLQFLFEYFSETQRNKGNFPGRFSGRQFSNSRSEMNVSTLELGDSALYLCASSQGGGPQYFGPGTRLTVT.

The V call is TRBV6-5, the J call TRBJ2-2, with 9 bases that match TRBD2. The CDR3 covers 14 residues. CDR1 and CDR2 (germline): MNHEY, SVGAGI. Trimming at V came to 7 bases and at J to 5 bases, leaving 5 bases not matched to a gene. The CDR3 sequence is CASIWGLATGELFF. The DNA for the CDR3 is TGTGCCAGCATATGGGGACTAGCAACCGGGGAGCTGTTTTTT.

This chain uses TRBV5-1 with TRBJ2-7, with 8 positions matching TRBD2. Germline V lookup: CDR1 SGHRS, CDR2 YFSETQ. The CDR3 is made up of 15 amino acids. Trimming took 4 bases from V and 0 from J; bases not matched to a gene: 6. The CDR3 is CASSLLAGNSYEQYF. The CDR3 DNA sequence: TGCGCCAGCAGCCTCTTAGCGGGAAACTCCTACGAGCAGTACTTC.

At least ten counts were recorded for this clonotype. J is TRBJ2-1 and V is TRBV20-1, with 7 positions matching TRBD2. The CDR3 is made up of 13 amino acids. J gave up 7 bases and V 5 bases, and 8 bases lay outside the gene matches. The germline V gene encodes CDR1 DFQATT and CDR2 SNEGSKA (reference sequence). CDR3 sequence: CSADGRGRNEQFF. Written as DNA, the CDR3 is TGCAGTGCTGATGGGCGGGGGAGGAATGAGCAGTTCTTC.